This record concerns one T cell receptor (beta chain) sequence. Its target is not known. These data originate in a study of OX40 agonist ivuxolimab in advanced cancers. In the study overall: Among those treated, three patients had partial responses, one with hepatocellular carcinoma and two with cutaneous melanoma. Study-wide results and caveats: Dose levels from 0.1 to 3.0 mg/kg saw CD4+ and CD8+ blood T cells expand clonally by week 6. Researchers did not establish what antigens the expanded peripheral T cells target.

Trimming cost V 10 bases and J 10 bases; bases outside gene matches: 9. CDR3 length: 13 amino acids. Germline CDR1 reads LNHDA; CDR2 reads SQIVND (reference sequence). The table came from immunoSEQ multiplex PCR; TCRdb's copy has only in-frame clones and leaves some out. The sample lists about 78,000 clones; around 94% were seen once. This sequence joins TRBV19 and TRBJ1-6; 8 nucleotides line up with TRBD1. This specimen was CD4+ or CD8+ T cells sorted from blood, taken in a trial of the OX40 agonist ivuxolimab. The TCR comes from an adult with an advanced solid tumor such as melanoma, head and neck, liver or kidney cancer. The CDR3 here is CATGTGLRSPLHF. In nucleotides, the CDR3 is TGTGCCACGGGGACAGGTTTGCGATCACCCCTCCACTTT.